This T cell receptor beta chain is from a study of cytomegalovirus exposure and HLA in healthy donors (dated by TCRdb to about 2017). Looking at the study overall: An earlier analysis of 587 of the donors reported 276 Gb of sequence data and about 120 million unique TCR beta sequences obtained from approximately 180 million T cells. Roughly 310 gigabases of sequencing data and tens of millions of unique TCR sequences were included in an early release covering several hundred HLA-typed donors. Of the roughly 400 genotyped donors, roughly 80% were placed in the genetic ancestry cluster associated with self-reported Caucasian donors. The aim of the study was to test whether cataloging public T cell receptors could identify signatures of past pathogen exposure. The T cell repertoires of several hundred subjects were profiled by immunosequencing and related to cytomegalovirus serostatus. A separate validation cohort of approximately 130 different subjects was used in addition to the approximately 700-subject first cohort. High-throughput TCR immunosequencing, statistical association of individual TCRs with disease status, and machine learning were combined to predict cytomegalovirus infection status. A later analysis re-analyzed previously published TCR beta repertoires from approximately 670 donors and added high-resolution HLA genotyping to study TCR occurrence patterns. In the later analysis, no new phenotypic data were used to find candidate immune exposures; instead, reliance was placed on TCR beta sequences and their occurrence across donors. An earlier analysis of 500 to 650 of the donors applied high-throughput TCR beta sequencing to assess whether each TCR beta V gene segment acted as functional or pseudogenic. Donor age, sex, ethnicity and CMV serostatus were compiled together with the repertoire data. In a later genetic analysis, genome-wide SNP genotypes for about 55% of the roughly 700 donors were used, and that subset was treated as a discovery cohort. Every discovery cohort repertoire had been produced on one sequencing platform. Class I and class II HLA loci were covered by the typing at four-digit resolution. The number of donors typed differed by locus, with 629-630 for A, B, C, DRB1 and DQB1, roughly 520 for DQA1, 600 to 610 for DPA1, and under 490 for DPB1. Because of strong linkage in the cohort, roughly 5 DR-DQ haplotypes were treated as single units for association and clustering. Among about 400 genotyped donors of the cohort, an average of around 250,000 unique TCR beta nucleotide sequences was sequenced per donor, of which about 18% were non-productive.

Remarks on this clone: There is no known antigen for this receptor. The input lacks base qualities; no much larger clone sits a single base away.

Study-level results and caveats: According to a later analysis, parvovirus B19, influenza, CMV and Epstein-Barr virus appeared linked to several top co-occurrence clusters. According to the authors, the approach could potentially be generalized to other disease states and immunological phenotypes. In both the original and validation cohorts, the classifier was reported to diagnose cytomegalovirus status with high specificity and sensitivity. A further reported finding was that TCR beta sequences accurately predicted the HLA-A and HLA-B alleles for most subjects in the first cohort. In this cohort, only TCR beta chains were sequenced, and detectable features were limited by the absence of alpha or paired-chain data. A total of 164 TCR beta chains were listed by the study as associated with cytomegalovirus. In vitro tests confirmed that a few of the cytomegalovirus-associated TCR beta chains recognize cytomegalovirus antigens. Broadly in line with IMGT annotations, most TCR beta V segments showed up in productive rearrangements about 87% or about 30% of the time in an earlier analysis of 587 of the donors. For the cohort, immune exposure information was limited to CMV serostatus. Roughly uniform sequencing depth across donors was assumed in presence/absence analyses, although this assumption may not hold. A group of highly shared sequence variants was considered likely to be a technical artifact of the sequencing pipeline. Compared with equally common non-associated chains, HLA-associated TCR beta chains in a later analysis were more clonally expanded and had lower generation probabilities. Correlated functional status among segregating V segments might reflect linkage disequilibrium, but an unknown experimental factor could not be ruled out. When HLA alleles, especially DR and DQ, strongly co-occurred, TCR associations were difficult to assign to individual alleles. In a later analysis, some 17,000 TCR beta sequences were associated with specific HLA alleles at a false discovery rate of 0.05. Because HLA typing was missing for some donors at each locus, association tests included only the typed subset. Most TCR sequences were observed very rarely across donors, whereas some public TCRs were present in many individuals. Over 15 rarely observed V segments, including chromosome 9 orphons, were excluded from the earlier analysis of just under 600 of the donors because counts were too low. In a later analysis, TCR association rates were found to vary across HLA loci, with the most associated TCRs seen for DRB1 alleles and the fewest for HLA-C alleles. In a later genetic analysis, fewer N-insertions in productive TCRs were reported among donors in an Asian-associated ancestry cluster than the roughly 700-donor mean. A later analysis found that most CMV-associated TCR beta chains appeared HLA-restricted, with HLA associations seemingly driven largely by CMV exposure. V-gene and J-gene trimming of TCR beta chains was associated with a missense DCLRE1C variant in a later genetic analysis, and the association was replicated in an independent cohort.

The library came from the immunoSEQ multiplex PCR assay. For the multiplex PCR, a mixture combining 60 forward primers for TCR Vbeta segments and 13 reverse primers for TCR Jbeta segments was used. The CDR3 region of rearranged TCR beta genes was amplified from genomic DNA by a multiplex PCR assay. The amplified TCR beta libraries were sequenced on the Illumina HiSeq System as 87-base-pair reads. The study's processing was this. In a later analysis, some 80 million unique TCR beta chains were counted across the 650 to 700 repertoires, and roughly 11 million of these chains were shared by at least two donors. A nearest-neighbor algorithm error-corrected the raw reads and collapsed the reads into unique sequences, merging closely related sequences to remove PCR and sequencing errors. Alignment of CDR3 sequences to IMGT reference sequences was used to assign V, D and J gene segments. For a sequence to be retained, a match of at least six nucleotides to both a V gene segment and a J gene segment was required. A rearrangement was called productive if the CDR3 had no stop codons and remained in frame with V and J, and every other rearrangement was called non-productive. Following IMGT convention, CDR3 was defined as the stretch from the second conserved V-encoded cysteine to the conserved J-encoded phenylalanine. In an earlier analysis of 550 to 650 of the donors, sequences lacking an unambiguous match to a single V gene segment were excluded. In an earlier analysis of approximately 610 of the donors, V segments were called functional above 56.7% productive rearrangements and were called segregating when the between-donor standard deviation exceeded 5%. A statistical classification framework was built to diagnose cytomegalovirus status from the catalog of TCR beta chain sequences. In a later analysis, V and J genes were assigned by comparing TCR nucleotide sequences against IMGT/GENE-DB human TR gene sequences. Using the TCRdist pipeline, a later analysis assigned CDR3 sequences along with most-parsimonious VDJ recombination scenarios. In a later analysis, each TCR beta chain was defined by its CDR3 amino acid sequence together with its V-gene family, and reads lacking a unique V-gene family were excluded. As a way to deal with suspected cross-contamination and a sequencing artifact, a later analysis dropped 500 to 700 nucleotide sequences that were highly shared and had low generation probability. For each public chain, a later analysis derived a clonal expansion index from normalized ranks of inferred template counts within each repertoire. A later analysis computed generation probabilities with a VDJ recombination model fitted to out-of-frame rearrangements, and checked the results against IGoR. In a later analysis, hypergeometric tests were used to score TCR-TCR, TCR-HLA and TCR-CMV co-occurrence, with a repertoire-size bias correction applied to TCR pairs. To estimate false discovery rates, a later analysis permuted the HLA or CMV assignments 20 times. In a later analysis, co-occurring TCRs were grouped with DBSCAN, and TCRdist sequence similarity was added when clustering was performed within HLA-allele-positive subsets. Repertoires with fewer than 30,000 or more than 120,000 public chains were left out of co-occurrence clustering, as were five repertoires with anomalous nucleotide sharing. The source is immuneACCESS, and TCRdb retained only in-frame sequences with V and J called. Part of the clones is not carried over; for the studies checked, unresolved V genes explain less than half of this, and the remainder is unexplained. V and J calls and clone size are given by that table; D and trimming were obtained from the DNA. The sample data list 250,000 to 300,000 clones, and roughly four fifths of these were observed just once. 1.5% to 2% of the sample belongs to the ten largest clones.

The cohort was made up of about 670 healthy bone marrow donors. At the time of sampling, every cohort member was nominally healthy, though immune exposures that went unrecorded were likely present. The donor was CMV seropositive and was included in the group of approximately 310 seropositive cohort members. A peripheral blood sample was provided by each donor, and peripheral blood mononuclear cells were used for TCR beta sequencing. Genomic DNA was extracted from the blood cell samples with the Qiagen DNeasy Blood Extraction Kit. The origin of this receptor is a woman aged 40 to 49 in good health and CMV-seropositive. Sample: PBMCs.

Here the CDR3 is given as CASSEGPLGSGLFQETQYF. The DNA sequence is given as TGTGCCAGCAGTGAGGGTCCCCTAGGTAGCGGCCTATTCCAAGAGACCCAGTACTTC. The V and J genes are TRBV2 and TRBJ2-5; 6 matching bases give a weak D call of TRBD2. V and J are truncated by 3 bases and 1 base respectively, leaving an intervening sequence of 24 bases. There are 19 amino acids in the CDR3, from cysteine to phenylalanine inclusive. Just the 57-base CDR3 DNA is kept, in frame starting at base 1. According to the germline V gene, CDR1 reads SNHLY and CDR2 reads FYNNEI.